This entry describes one T cell receptor (beta chain). Trimming cost V 4 bases and J 5 bases; bases outside gene matches: 11. The CDR3 length is 16 residues. Germline V gene sequence: CDR1 SGHDT, CDR2 YYEEEE. The data originate from a study of blood T cell repertoires in COVID-19. About the study: Samples came from the United States, Italy and Spain, spanning acute and convalescent COVID-19. PBMCs, B-cell-depleted T cells, or T cells provided the cDNA or gDNA that made up the material.

Authors' methods: Reference gene primer amplification yielded estimated nucleated cell counts. Sequencing used immunoSEQ multiplex PCR; TCRdb keeps in-frame clones, though not all of them. The DNA gave D and trimming, while V, J and clone size come from that table. The table includes under 350,000 clones, roughly 88% detected once. The specimen was peripheral blood. The receptor's source is a woman aged 70-85 years with acute or convalescent COVID-19. The V call is TRBV5-6, the J call TRBJ1-5; 8 nucleotides line up with TRBD1. CDR3: CASSHRTGRLYQPQHF. The CDR3 DNA reads as TGTGCCAGCAGCCATCGGACAGGGAGACTCTATCAGCCCCAGCATTTT.